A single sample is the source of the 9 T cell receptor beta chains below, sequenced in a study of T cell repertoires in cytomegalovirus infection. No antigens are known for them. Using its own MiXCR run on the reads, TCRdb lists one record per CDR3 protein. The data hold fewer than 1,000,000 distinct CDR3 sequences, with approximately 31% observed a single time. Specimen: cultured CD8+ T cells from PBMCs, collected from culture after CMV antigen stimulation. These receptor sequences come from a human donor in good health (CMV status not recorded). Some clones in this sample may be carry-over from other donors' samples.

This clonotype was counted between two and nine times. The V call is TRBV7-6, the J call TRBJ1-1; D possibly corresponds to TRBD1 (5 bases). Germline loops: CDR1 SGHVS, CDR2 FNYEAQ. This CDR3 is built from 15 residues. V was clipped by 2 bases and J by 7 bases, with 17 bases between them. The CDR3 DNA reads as TGTGCCAGCAGCTTATGGCTGGGGCCGGAATTTGAAGCTTTCTTT. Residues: CASSLWLGPEFEAFF.

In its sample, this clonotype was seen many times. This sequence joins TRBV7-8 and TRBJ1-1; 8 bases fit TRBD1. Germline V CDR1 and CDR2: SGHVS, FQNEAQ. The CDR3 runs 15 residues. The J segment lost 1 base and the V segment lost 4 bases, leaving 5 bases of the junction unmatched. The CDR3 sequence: CASSSLGTGNTEAFF. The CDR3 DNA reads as TGTGCCAGCAGCTCCCTCGGGACAGGGAACACTGAAGCTTTCTTT.

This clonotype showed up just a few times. The CDR3 nucleotides read TGTGCCAGCAGCTTAGCAAGCAGGGGTCAAGAGACCCAGTACTTC. It codes for CASSLASRGQETQYF. V gene TRBV11-2 combines with J gene TRBJ2-5, with D tentatively TRBD1 (6 bases). Trimming took 1 base from V and 2 from J, leaving 11 bases between them. This CDR3 region has 15 residues. From germline, CDR1 is SGHAT and CDR2 FQNNGV.

CDR3 in DNA: TGTGCCAGCAAGATGCTGCGCGGGGGACACTACAATGAGCAGTTCTTC. Protein product: CASKMLRGGHYNEQFF. The chain uses TRBV6-6 and TRBJ2-1; TRBD2 might be the D (7 bases). CDR1 and CDR2 from the germline V gene are MNHNY and SVGAGI (reference sequence). Trimming removed 7 bases at V and 3 bases at J, with 19 bases between. CDR3 size: 16 residues.

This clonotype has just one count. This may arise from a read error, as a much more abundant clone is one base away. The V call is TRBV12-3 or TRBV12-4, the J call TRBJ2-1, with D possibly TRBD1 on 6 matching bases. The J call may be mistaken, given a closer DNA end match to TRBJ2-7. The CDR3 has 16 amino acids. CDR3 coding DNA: TGTGCCAGCAGTGCCCCGCAGGGGATAGAGACAAATGAGCAGTACTTC. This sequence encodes CASSAPQGIETNEQYF.

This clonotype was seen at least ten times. The chain's CDR3 is CASSFETRRDTQYF. The CDR3, as DNA: TGTGCCAGCAGCTTCGAGACCCGAAGGGATACGCAGTATTTT. The chain joins TRBV7-2 to TRBJ2-3; D ambiguous. Germline CDR1 SGHTA, CDR2 FQGNSA. Trimming removed 3 bases from V and 6 bases from J, with 13 bases in between. The CDR3 extends over 14 amino acids.

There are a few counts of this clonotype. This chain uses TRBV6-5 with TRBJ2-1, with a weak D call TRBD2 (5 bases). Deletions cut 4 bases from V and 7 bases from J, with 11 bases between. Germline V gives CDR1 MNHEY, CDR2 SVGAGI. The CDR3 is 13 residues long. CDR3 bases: TGTGCCAGCAGTTCCGGGATTACGAATGAGCAGTTCTTC. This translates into CASSSGITNEQFF.

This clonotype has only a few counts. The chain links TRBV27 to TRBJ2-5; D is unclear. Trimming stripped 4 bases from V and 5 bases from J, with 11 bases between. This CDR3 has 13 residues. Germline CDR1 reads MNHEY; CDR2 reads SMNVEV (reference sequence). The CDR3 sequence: CASSSFSMETQYF. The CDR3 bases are TGTGCCAGCAGTTCCTTTAGCATGGAGACCCAGTACTTC.

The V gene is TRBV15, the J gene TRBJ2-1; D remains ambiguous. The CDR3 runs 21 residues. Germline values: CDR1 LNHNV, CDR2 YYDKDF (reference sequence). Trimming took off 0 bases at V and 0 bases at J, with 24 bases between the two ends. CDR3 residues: CATSRDWRGLGRSSSYNEQFF. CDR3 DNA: TGTGCCACCAGCAGAGATTGGCGCGGCCTTGGCCGTTCGAGCTCCTACAATGAGCAGTTCTTC.